The 19 T cell receptor beta chains below all came from one sample that was sequenced in a study of control samples from healthy donors and cancer patients. Assay used: immunoSEQ multiplex PCR; TCRdb lists only in-frame clones, some missing. The sample consists of 70,000 to 95,000 clones, roughly 93% of them appearing once. Input material: PBMCs. These receptors were obtained from a woman aged 40 to 50 with lung cancer.

CDR3 amino acids: CAISAQSSTYEQYF. The CDR3 DNA follows: TGTGCCATCAGTGCCCAAAGCTCCACCTACGAGCAGTACTTC. The V gene is TRBV10-3, the J gene TRBJ2-7; D is unclear. V was cut by 4 bases and J by 2 bases, with 12 bases left in between. The CDR3 runs 14 residues. Germline V gene lookup returns CDR1 ENHRY and CDR2 SYGVKD.

The gene calls are TRBV14 and TRBJ1-2; TRBD1 might be the D (5 bases). V was shortened by 2 bases and J by 4 bases, with 14 bases between the two germline ends. CDR3 length equals 15 residues. Per germline, CDR1 SGHDN and CDR2 FVKESK. The CDR3 is CASSQLGPTSYGYTF. For the CDR3, the DNA is TGTGCCAGCAGCCAATTGGGACCGACGAGCTATGGCTACACCTTC.

This chain links TRBV7-9 with TRBJ2-5; TRBD2 matches 7 bases. CDR1 and CDR2 (germline): SEHNR, FQNEAQ (reference sequence). The V gene end was trimmed by 5 bases and the J gene end by 5 bases; junction bases not matched to a gene: 14. The CDR3 extends over 16 amino acids. CDR3 amino acids: CASSGPTGTTGETQYF. CDR3 in DNA: TGTGCCAGCAGCGGACCCACCGGGACTACTGGGGAGACCCAGTACTTC.

V gene TRBV5-4 combines with J gene TRBJ2-3; D not resolved. The germline gives CDR1 SGHNT, CDR2 YYREEE (reference sequence). The CDR3 length is 14 residues. The V end lost 4 bases, the J end lost 1 base, and 10 bases lay between the germline ends. The CDR3, as DNA: TGTGCCAGCAGCCCGGCCCTGGGCACAGATACGCAGTATTTT. This encodes CASSPALGTDTQYF.

This clone was seen once. The gene calls are TRBV27 and TRBJ1-5, with D perhaps TRBD1 (5 bases). The length of the CDR3 is 14 residues. In germline, CDR1 is MNHEY, CDR2 SMNVEV (reference sequence). V was pared by 1 base and J by 7 bases, with 11 bases between. CDR3 nucleotide sequence: TGTGCCAGCAGTTTATTCGGGACGGGACAGCCCCAGCATTTT. Encoded protein: CASSLFGTGQPQHF.

The gene calls are TRBV4-2 and TRBJ1-1; a weak D match, TRBD1 (6 bases). V was trimmed by 0 bases and J by 4 bases, leaving 15 bases between them. CDR3 length: 16 amino acids. Germline V lookup: CDR1 LGHNA, CDR2 YNFKEQ. The CDR3 bases are TGTGCCAGCAGCCAAGAAAAAACAGGGTTTGGCACTGAAGCTTTCTTT. Protein product: CASSQEKTGFGTEAFF.

This sequence joins TRBV2 and TRBJ2-2; 8 positions agree with TRBD2. The CDR3 extends over 15 amino acids. The V segment lost 4 bases and the J segment 4 bases; nucleotides outside the gene matches: 5. Germline CDR1 reads SNHLY; CDR2 reads FYNNEI. CDR3 DNA sequence: TGTGCCAGCAGTGGACGGGGGGGAATCACCGGGGAGCTGTTTTTT. Amino acids: CASSGRGGITGELFF.

The CDR3 is CASSRWGGISYEQYF. The CDR3 nucleotides read TGTGCCAGCAGCCGCTGGGGAGGGATCTCCTACGAGCAGTACTTC. The genes are TRBV5-4 and TRBJ2-7, with 7 bases aligning to TRBD2. Germline CDR1 is SGHNT and CDR2 is YYREEE (reference sequence). V trimming: 4 bases; J trimming: 0 bases; junction bases outside the gene matches: 7. This CDR3 spans 15 amino acids.

The rearrangement joins TRBV28 to TRBJ2-5; TRBD1 matches at 8 bases. CDR1 and CDR2 (germline): MDHEN, SYDVKM. The junction had 14 bases not matched to a gene; V was cut back by 4 bases and J by 1 base. The CDR3 has 18 amino acids. The CDR3 DNA reads as TGTGCCAGCAGTTCCGAGGGACAGGTAATGGGTTTCCAAGAGACCCAGTACTTC. This sequence encodes CASSSEGQVMGFQETQYF.

V is TRBV10-3 and J is TRBJ2-3; no definite D call. Germline V lookup: CDR1 ENHRY, CDR2 SYGVKD. The V and J ends lost 6 bases and 0 bases respectively, with 13 bases between them. The CDR3 is made up of 15 amino acids. CDR3 sequence reads: CAIRASPASTDTQYF. Written as DNA, the CDR3 is TGTGCCATCAGGGCCAGCCCTGCTAGCACAGATACGCAGTATTTT.

This chain connects TRBV9 to TRBJ2-2, with unresolved D. Germline-derived CDR1 and CDR2 are SGDLS and YYNGEE. CDR3 size: 18 residues. Trimming took 1 base from V and 2 from J, leaving 18 bases between them. CDR3 in DNA: TGTGCCAGCAGCGTAAACCCCGATAGGCCGATTAACACCGGGGAGCTGTTTTTT. This translates into CASSVNPDRPINTGELFF.

In its sample, this clone was seen a few times. This CDR3 reads CASSQVNMGFRGNQPQHF. For the CDR3, the DNA is TGCGCCAGCAGCCAAGTGAATATGGGGTTTAGGGGCAATCAGCCCCAGCATTTT. This chain links TRBV4-1 with TRBJ1-5; D is undetermined. Germline lookup yields CDR1 MGHRA and CDR2 YSYEKL. This CDR3 has 18 residues. Trimming stripped 1 base from V and 2 bases from J, with 18 bases between.

The J gene is TRBJ2-2, the V gene TRBV27; D might be TRBD2 (6 bases). The CDR3 has 14 residues. Trimming removed 2 bases from V and 9 bases from J, with 13 bases in between. Germline V gene sequence: CDR1 MNHEY, CDR2 SMNVEV (reference sequence). In DNA form, the CDR3 reads TGTGCCAGCAGTTTAACTCCCGGGAGTTGGGAGCTGTTTTTT. It codes for CASSLTPGSWELFF.

This clone was found once. V usage is TRBV5-6 and J usage is TRBJ2-7; no definite D call. The CDR3 runs to 13 residues. V lost 3 bases, J lost 3 bases, and 10 bases lay in between. Germline CDR1 SGHDT, CDR2 YYEEEE. Written as DNA, the CDR3 is TGTGCCAGCAGCTCGGTAGGGTACTACGAGCAGTACTTC. Protein sequence: CASSSVGYYEQYF. The variable domain in full, completed from reference TRBV5-6 and TRBJ2-7, reads DAGVTQSPTHLIKTRGQQVTLRCSPKSGHDTVSWYQQALGQGPQFIFQYYEEEERQRGNFPDRFSGHQFPNYSSELNVNALLLGDSALYLCASSSVGYYEQYFGPGTRLTVT.

This chain links TRBV11-2 with TRBJ1-1; maybe TRBD1 (5 bases). The CDR3 has 17 residues. Trimming stripped 3 bases from V and 4 bases from J, with 21 bases between. The germline V gene has CDR1 SGHAT and CDR2 FQNNGV. The CDR3 region is CASSFFRSTEGSTEAFF. For the CDR3, the DNA is TGTGCCAGCAGCTTTTTCCGATCGACAGAAGGGAGCACTGAAGCTTTCTTT.

V is TRBV7-9 and J is TRBJ2-5; D is unresolved. With 1 base removed from V and 3 bases from J, the gap between germline ends came to 9 bases. Germline loops: CDR1 SEHNR, CDR2 FQNEAQ (reference sequence). CDR3 size: 14 residues. As DNA, the CDR3 is TGTGCCAGCAGCTTAGAGCAAAGTAAAGAGACCCAGTACTTC. It is translated as CASSLEQSKETQYF.

The rearrangement links TRBV5-8 to TRBJ1-1; no clear D. Germline assignment: CDR1 SGHTS and CDR2 YDEGEE. The CDR3 runs 12 residues. The V and J ends lost 2 bases and 7 bases respectively, with 9 bases between them. CDR3 region: CASSFLGFEAFF. In DNA, the CDR3 is TGTGCCAGCAGCTTCTTAGGGTTTGAAGCTTTCTTT.

The V gene is TRBV5-6, the J gene TRBJ1-6, with D unclear. This CDR3 region has 15 residues. Germline CDR1 SGHDT, CDR2 YYEEEE. The ends were cut back, 0 bases at V and 13 bases at J, with 17 bases in the middle. The CDR3 sequence is CASSLGLTYGDPLHF. The CDR3 region has the DNA TGTGCCAGCAGCTTGGGTTTGACGTACGGTGATCCCCTCCACTTT.

The rearrangement uses TRBV2 and TRBJ1-2, with 7 bases aligning to TRBD1. The germline V gene has CDR1 SNHLY and CDR2 FYNNEI. J gave up 6 bases and V 1 base, and 2 bases lay outside the gene matches. This CDR3 has 13 residues. CDR3 amino acids: CASSEEGAHGYTF. The CDR3 nucleotides are TGTGCCAGCAGTGAAGAGGGGGCTCATGGCTACACCTTC. The full variable domain, its missing parts supplied by reference TRBV2 and TRBJ1-2, is EPEVTQTPSHQVTQMGQEVILRCVPISNHLYFYWYRQILGQKVEFLVSFYNNEISEKSEIFDDQFSVERPDGSNFTLKIRSTKLEDSAMYFCASSEEGAHGYTFGSGTRLTVV.